One and the same sample provided the 30 T cell receptor beta chains below, sequenced in a study of OX40 agonist ivuxolimab in advanced cancers. TCRdb's table, derived via immunoSEQ multiplex PCR, lists solely in-frame clones and lacks some. The sample has over 50,000 clones; 75% to 90% are singletons. The sequenced sample was CD4+ or CD8+ T cells sorted from blood, obtained in a trial of the OX40 agonist ivuxolimab. These receptors were obtained from an adult with an advanced solid tumor such as melanoma, head and neck, liver or kidney cancer.

The V call is TRBV18, the J call TRBJ1-1; weak D call: TRBD1 (5 bases). Germline loops: CDR1 KGHSH, CDR2 LQKENI. The CDR3 spans 14 residues. V lost 3 bases to trimming and J lost 3 bases, with 11 bases between them. CDR3 region: CASSPPTVDTEAFF. CDR3 coding DNA: TGTGCCAGCTCACCGCCGACAGTGGACACTGAAGCTTTCTTT.

This rearrangement joins TRBV5-5 to TRBJ2-5, with 7 bases lining up with TRBD2. Trimming cost V 2 bases and J 2 bases; bases outside gene matches: 9. Germline CDR1 SGHKS, CDR2 YYEKEE (reference sequence). This CDR3 comprises 16 residues. CDR3 bases: TGTGCCAGCAGCTTCGCTAGCGGACTCTTACAAGAGACCCAGTACTTC. It translates to CASSFASGLLQETQYF.

This chain joins TRBV6-5 and TRBJ1-4; D is unclear. Germline-derived CDR1 and CDR2 are MNHEY and SVGAGI. The CDR3 loop spans 15 amino acids. Trimming removed 4 bases from V and 8 bases from J, with 17 bases in between. CDR3 sequence (DNA): TGTGCCAGCAGTTTGATCACCCCTATGGGAGAAAAACTGTTTTTT. It yields the protein CASSLITPMGEKLFF.

The gene calls are TRBV5-6 and TRBJ2-5, with D possibly being TRBD2 (5 bases). V was shortened by 7 bases and J by 5 bases, with 9 bases between the two germline ends. The germline CDR1 and CDR2 sequences are SGHDT and YYEEEE. The CDR3 is 11 amino acids. The DNA for the CDR3 is TGTGCCAGCGCCACGGGGGAGACCCAGTACTTC. Protein product: CASATGETQYF.

The chain uses TRBV30 and TRBJ1-2; D is unresolved. V dropped 1 base and J dropped 4 bases, with 7 bases sitting between them. Per the germline V gene, CDR1 is GTSNPN and CDR2 is SVGIG (reference sequence). The CDR3 totals 12 residues. This chain's CDR3 is CAWSGGSYGYTF. The CDR3 nucleotides read TGTGCCTGGAGTGGTGGCTCCTATGGCTACACCTTC.

The rearrangement links TRBV2 to TRBJ2-2; 8 bases agree with TRBD1. CDR1 and CDR2 from the germline V gene are SNHLY and FYNNEI. V gave up 4 bases and J gave up 4 bases; unmatched junction bases: 8. The CDR3 consists of 16 residues. The CDR3 reads CASSGTGQRRTGELFF. DNA for the CDR3: TGTGCCAGCAGTGGGACAGGGCAGAGGCGCACCGGGGAGCTGTTTTTT. Variable domain in full (rest from reference TRBV2 and TRBJ2-2): EPEVTQTPSHQVTQMGQEVILRCVPISNHLYFYWYRQILGQKVEFLVSFYNNEISEKSEIFDDQFSVERPDGSNFTLKIRSTKLEDSAMYFCASSGTGQRRTGELFFGEGSRLTVL.

V usage is TRBV11-2 and J usage is TRBJ2-7; possibly TRBD2 for D (5 bases). CDR1 is SGHAT and CDR2 is FQNNGV in the germline V gene. V lost 7 bases and J lost 6, with 19 bases in between. This CDR3 region has 14 residues. The chain's CDR3 is CASTPGNQWSEQYF. DNA of the CDR3: TGTGCCAGCACCCCGGGGAACCAATGGAGCGAGCAGTACTTC.

This clone was detected only once. The V call is TRBV10-3, the J call TRBJ1-2; D uncertain. The CDR3 sequence is 16 residues long. Germline assignment: CDR1 ENHRY and CDR2 SYGVKD. V shed 3 bases and J shed 6 bases, with 20 bases lying between them. As DNA, the CDR3 is TGTGCCATCAGTGAAGGCCCGGCAGTTAAAGTCCATGGCTACACCTTC. Its protein is CAISEGPAVKVHGYTF.

This chain connects TRBV10-3 to TRBJ2-1; the match to TRBD1 covers 8 bases. This CDR3 region has 15 residues. Germline V gives CDR1 ENHRY, CDR2 SYGVKD. The V and J ends lost 6 bases and 7 bases, in that order; junction bases with no gene match: 11. The CDR3 sequence: CAIREGTGGRNEQFF. CDR3 DNA sequence: TGTGCCATCAGGGAGGGGACAGGAGGACGAAATGAGCAGTTCTTC.

The V and J genes are TRBV6-6 and TRBJ1-5; D unresolved. V was clipped by 0 bases and J by 3 bases, with 9 bases between them. Germline values: CDR1 MNHNY, CDR2 SVGAGI (reference sequence). The CDR3 sequence is 15 residues long. The CDR3 sequence is CASSYSFMPNQPQHF. CDR3 nucleotide sequence: TGTGCCAGCAGTTACTCGTTTATGCCCAATCAGCCCCAGCATTTT.

The chain uses TRBV6-1 and TRBJ1-1; no clear D. The CDR3 has 11 residues. V lost 6 bases to trimming and J lost 5 bases, with 7 bases between them. CDR1 and CDR2 (germline): MNHNS, SASEGT. The CDR3: CASSLSTEAFF. CDR3 nucleotides: TGTGCCAGCAGCTTAAGTACTGAAGCTTTCTTT.

The chain combines TRBV15 with TRBJ2-5, with a possible D match to TRBD2 (6 bases). Germline assignment: CDR1 LNHNV and CDR2 YYDKDF (reference sequence). V lost 1 base and J 3 bases, leaving 6 bases between the germline ends. This CDR3 contains 13 residues. The CDR3 nucleotides are TGTGCCACCAGCAGAGCGGGGGAAGAGACCCAGTACTTC. Its translation: CATSRAGEETQYF. Looking up the rest from reference TRBV15 and TRBJ2-5 gives the full variable domain: DAMVIQNPRYQVTQFGKPVTLSCSQTLNHNVMYWYQQKSSQAPKLLFHYYDKDFNNEADTPDNFQSRRPNTSFCFLDIRSPGLGDTAMYLCATSRAGEETQYFGPGTRLLVL.

The V call is TRBV2, the J call TRBJ1-4; no firm D call. This CDR3 contains 12 residues. The V gene lost 7 bases and the J gene lost 5 bases, with 8 bases spanning the gap. In germline, CDR1 is SNHLY, CDR2 FYNNEI. The CDR3 loop is CASTRENEKLFF. CDR3 in DNA: TGTGCCAGCACTCGGGAAAATGAAAAACTGTTTTTT.

This sequence joins TRBV11-3 and TRBJ2-2; D assignment may be TRBD1 or TRBD2 (5 bases each). Germline assignment: CDR1 SGHNT and CDR2 YENEEA. The CDR3 totals 13 residues. The ends were cut back, 3 bases at V and 7 bases at J, with 9 bases in the middle. CDR3 sequence: CASSLGESGELFF. The CDR3 DNA reads TGTGCCAGCAGCTTGGGGGAGAGCGGGGAGCTGTTTTTT. Supplemented by reference TRBV11-3 and TRBJ2-2, the full variable domain reads EAGVVQSPRYKIIEKKQPVAFWCNPISGHNTLYWYLQNLGQGPELLIRYENEEAVDDSQLPKDRFSAERLKGVDSTLKIQPAELGDSAVYLCASSLGESGELFFGEGSRLTVL.

The rearrangement uses TRBV28 and TRBJ1-6; no firm D call. The germline gives CDR1 MDHEN, CDR2 SYDVKM. The CDR3 consists of 14 residues. The V end lost 3 bases, the J end lost 7 bases, and 10 bases lay between the germline ends. CDR3 loop: CASSLVFQNSPLHF. Written as DNA, the CDR3 is TGTGCCAGCAGTTTGGTATTCCAAAATTCACCCCTCCACTTT.

The rearrangement uses TRBV23-1 and TRBJ2-5, with D possibly being TRBD1 or TRBD2 (5 bases each). TRBV23-1 is classed as an ORF, of uncertain function. CDR3 length: 15 residues. V shed 3 bases and J shed 2 bases, with 13 bases lying between them. Here the CDR3 DNA reads TGCGCCAGCAGTCAGCCCGGGACGGGTCAAGAGACCCAGTACTTC. This gives the protein CASSQPGTGQETQYF.

This clone was recorded a few times. The rearrangement uses TRBV6-8 and TRBJ1-1; D may be TRBD1 (5 bases). Germline CDR1 is MNHGY and CDR2 is SAAAGT. Deletions cut 0 bases from V and 4 bases from J, with 15 bases between. The CDR3 loop spans 16 amino acids. The chain's CDR3 is CASSYSTRARGTEAFF. The CDR3 DNA reads TGTGCCAGCAGTTACTCGACTCGGGCGAGGGGCACTGAAGCTTTCTTT.

The chain combines TRBV30 with TRBJ2-2; D might be TRBD1 (6 bases). The length of the CDR3 is 14 residues. Germline values: CDR1 GTSNPN, CDR2 SVGIG (reference sequence). Deletions cut 2 bases from V and 9 bases from J, with 16 bases between. CDR3 in DNA: TGTGCCTGGAGTCCAAACAGGGAATCCAGGGAGCTGTTTTTT. Protein sequence: CAWSPNRESRELFF.

V and J are TRBV29-1 and TRBJ2-1; D gene unclear. The V end lost 7 bases, the J end lost 5 bases, and 21 bases lay between the germline ends. Germline V gene data show CDR1 as SQVTM and CDR2 as ANQGSEA. There are 15 residues in the CDR3. The CDR3 bases are TGCAGCGCTAAAATTCACCTCAGGAAAGACAATGAGCAGTTCTTC. Translating gives CSAKIHLRKDNEQFF.

The V gene is TRBV5-4, the J gene TRBJ2-1; TRBD2 is a possible D gene (6 bases). V lost 2 bases to trimming and J lost 8 bases, with 11 bases between them. The CDR3 sequence is 13 residues long. Per germline, CDR1 SGHNT and CDR2 YYREEE (reference sequence). The CDR3 DNA reads TGTGCCAGCAGCTTTAAGGGAGGCGATGAGCAGTTCTTC. Encoded protein: CASSFKGGDEQFF.

The rearrangement uses TRBV7-9 and TRBJ2-3; 8 bases fit TRBD1. V trimming: 8 bases; J trimming: 4 bases; junction bases outside the gene matches: 8. This CDR3 is built from 14 residues. Looked up from germline, CDR1 is SEHNR and CDR2 is FQNEAQ (reference sequence). CDR3 sequence (DNA): TGTGCCAGCGGATTCAGGGGGCAGGCAGATACGCAGTATTTT. Translated: CASGFRGQADTQYF. The whole variable domain, remainder taken from reference TRBV7-9 and TRBJ2-3, is DTGVSQNPRHKITKRGQNVTFRCDPISEHNRLYWYRQTLGQGPEFLTYFQNEAQLEKSRLLSDRFSAERPKGSFSTLEIQRTEQGDSAMYLCASGFRGQADTQYFGPGTRLTVL.

J is TRBJ2-7 and V is TRBV18; weak D call: TRBD1 (6 bases). Germline CDR1 and CDR2: KGHSH and LQKENI. This CDR3 is 14 amino acids long. V lost 3 bases and J lost 5, with 14 bases in between. CDR3 nucleotides: TGTGCCAGCTCACCTGCCGGGACACGAAACGAGCAGTACTTC. It translates to CASSPAGTRNEQYF.

This clone has only a few counts. The rearrangement uses TRBV5-1 and TRBJ1-1, with D unresolved. Trimming removed 4 bases at V and 2 bases at J, with 12 bases between. From germline, CDR1 is SGHRS and CDR2 YFSETQ. CDR3 length equals 14 residues. The CDR3 sequence is CASSSADGNTEAFF. The CDR3 DNA reads TGCGCCAGCAGCAGCGCCGACGGCAACACTGAAGCTTTCTTT.

This rearrangement joins TRBV19 to TRBJ2-7; 8 bases line up with TRBD1. The V and J ends lost 6 bases and 4 bases, in that order; junction bases with no gene match: 5. The CDR3 runs 13 residues. Per the germline V gene, CDR1 is LNHDA and CDR2 is SQIVND (reference sequence). CDR3 amino acids: CASRETGVYEQYF. The CDR3 DNA follows: TGTGCCAGTAGAGAGACAGGGGTGTACGAGCAGTACTTC.

V is TRBV7-3 and J is TRBJ2-5, with TRBD1 identical over 9 bases. The CDR3 has 15 residues. V shed 5 bases and J 5 bases; nucleotides not matched to a gene: 9. Looked up from germline, CDR1 is SGHTA and CDR2 is FQGTGA. This CDR3 reads CASSLGQGRGETQYF. CDR3 DNA: TGTGCCAGCAGCCTGGGACAGGGAAGAGGGGAGACCCAGTACTTC.

The chain couples TRBV30 to TRBJ2-3; D gene uncertain. V dropped 2 bases and J dropped 2 bases, with 17 bases sitting between them. Per germline, CDR1 GTSNPN and CDR2 SVGIG (reference sequence). This CDR3 region has 16 residues. The CDR3 region is CAWSTPGRLVTDTQYF. The CDR3 nucleotides read TGTGCCTGGAGTACCCCCGGGCGGTTAGTCACAGATACGCAGTATTTT.

This clone has more than one count but fewer than ten. The CDR3 sequence: CAWTGQGSRTEAFF. CDR3 bases: TGTGCCTGGACCGGACAGGGAAGTAGGACTGAAGCTTTCTTT. This chain connects TRBV30 to TRBJ1-1; TRBD1 matches 8 bases. Germline assignment: CDR1 GTSNPN and CDR2 SVGIG (reference sequence). The CDR3 extends over 14 amino acids. The V segment lost 4 bases and the J segment 5 bases; nucleotides outside the gene matches: 9.

The V gene is TRBV20-1, the J gene TRBJ2-7, with D perhaps matching TRBD1 (5 bases). Per germline, CDR1 DFQATT and CDR2 SNEGSKA (reference sequence). The CDR3 contains 11 residues. Trimming removed 2 bases from V and 4 bases from J, with 6 bases in between. The CDR3 coding sequence is TGCAGTGCTAGACAGGGATACGAGCAGTACTTC. It codes for CSARQGYEQYF.

This chain connects TRBV5-1 to TRBJ1-6, with a tentative D call TRBD1 (5 bases). CDR3 length: 15 amino acids. Germline V gene sequence: CDR1 SGHRS, CDR2 YFSETQ. Trimming left V 1 base short and J 7 bases short, with 12 bases between. The DNA for the CDR3 is TGCGCCAGCAGCTTGAATGACAGACAAAATTCACCCCTCCACTTT. Its protein is CASSLNDRQNSPLHF.

The V gene is TRBV29-1, the J gene TRBJ2-6; D assignment may be TRBD1 or TRBD2 (6 bases each). The CDR3 runs to 13 residues. Germline CDR1 reads SQVTM; CDR2 reads ANQGSEA. V was shortened by 5 bases and J by 3 bases, with 8 bases between the two germline ends. The CDR3 coding sequence is TGCAGCGTTAGGGGGGATGGGGCCAACGTCCTGACTTTC. Its protein product is CSVRGDGANVLTF.